Below are 10 T cell receptor beta chains sequenced from a single sample in a study of CD8+CD57+ T cells in acquired aplastic anemia. The sequenced patients had an expansion of CD8+CD57+ cells seen by flow cytometry. CDR3 and TCR beta VDJ profiling relied on genomic DNA as the template. TCRdb analysed the reads with MiXCR anew, one entry per CDR3 protein. Here the sample spans under 200,000 distinct CDR3 sequences, less than 60% being singletons. Sequenced sample: sorted CD4+, CD8+, or CD8+CD57+ T cells (not recorded which) from PBMCs. The receptors here all came from a human donor with aplastic anemia.

This clonotype was recorded many times. The chain has TRBV3-1 and TRBJ1-1, with unresolved D. CDR3 size: 12 residues. V was pared by 1 base and J by 8 bases, with 8 bases between. Germline V lookup: CDR1 LGHDT, CDR2 YNNKEL (reference sequence). The CDR3: CASSQGLREAFF. CDR3 DNA sequence: TGTGCCAGCAGCCAAGGATTAAGAGAAGCTTTCTTT.

The rearrangement uses TRBV25-1 and TRBJ2-3; 12 bases fit TRBD2. The CDR3 covers 17 residues. Germline assignment: CDR1 MGHDK and CDR2 SYGVNS. Trimming cost V 1 base and J 4 bases; bases outside gene matches: 6. The CDR3 DNA follows: TGTGCCAGCAGTGAATTTGCTAGCGGGAGGGCCCCAGATACGCAGTATTTT. Translated, it gives CASSEFASGRAPDTQYF.

This clonotype occurred once. This chain uses TRBV19 with TRBJ2-3; D is undetermined. The V gene's germline CDR1 is LNHDA and CDR2 SQIVND (reference sequence). The V gene lost 7 bases and the J gene lost 6 bases, with 17 bases spanning the gap. The CDR3 is 14 amino acids. The CDR3 loop is CASTVEDTRDTQYF. For the CDR3, the DNA is TGTGCCAGTACTGTAGAAGATACAAGGGATACGCAGTATTTT.

J is TRBJ1-1 and V is TRBV2; D is uncertain. The length of the CDR3 is 12 residues. Germline-derived CDR1 and CDR2 are SNHLY and FYNNEI. V was cut by 6 bases and J by 1 base, with 6 bases left in between. The CDR3 bases are TGTGCCAGCAGCTTTAAGAACACTGAAGCTTTCTTT. Its translation: CASSFKNTEAFF.

Concerning this clonotype itself: This may stem from a read error, because a much larger clone lies one nucleotide away. V usage is TRBV12-3 or TRBV12-4 and J usage is TRBJ1-1; no reliable D call. The CDR3 spans 14 residues. The CDR3 sequence: CASSRTDSGFEALF. Here the CDR3 DNA reads TGTGCCAGCAGCCGGACCGATAGTGGGTTTGAAGCTCTCTTT.

This clonotype was observed many times. The V gene is TRBV5-4, the J gene TRBJ1-1; D uncertain. The germline V gene has CDR1 SGHNT and CDR2 YYREEE (reference sequence). V was cut by 5 bases and J by 2 bases, with 13 bases left in between. CDR3 size: 14 residues. The chain's CDR3 is CASSPGSSNTEAFF. The DNA of the CDR3 is TGTGCCAGCAGTCCGGGATCCTCCAACACTGAAGCTTTCTTT.

With regard to this clonotype: At one end the junction does not follow the germline gene, possibly because of a read error. The chain couples TRBV7-6 to TRBJ2-7; D gene unclear. The CDR3 covers 13 residues. The V gene's germline CDR1 is SGHVS and CDR2 FNYEAQ. The CDR3 DNA reads as TGTGCCAGCAGCTTGCACAGCTCCTGCGAGCAGTACTTC. This sequence encodes CASSLHSSCEQYF.

This clonotype was counted ten times or more. The rearrangement links TRBV5-1 to TRBJ2-1, with TRBD2 matching over 13 bases. The germline CDR1 and CDR2 sequences are SGHRS and YFSETQ. The V segment lost 4 bases and the J segment 7 bases; nucleotides outside the gene matches: 5. The CDR3 loop spans 15 amino acids. The chain's CDR3 is CASSRTSGSSNEQFF. In nucleotides, the CDR3 is TGCGCCAGCAGCCGGACTAGCGGGAGTTCGAATGAGCAGTTCTTC.

The chain recombines TRBV2 with TRBJ2-1; D unclear. Trimming pared 6 bases from V and 4 bases from J, leaving 7 bases between. The CDR3 totals 12 residues. In germline, CDR1 is SNHLY, CDR2 FYNNEI. CDR3 DNA: TGTGCCAGCAGCCTACAGTACAATGAGCAGTTCTTC. Translated: CASSLQYNEQFF.

This clonotype has more than one count but fewer than ten. The rearrangement uses TRBV28 and TRBJ1-2; maybe TRBD1 (5 bases). Germline CDR1 reads MDHEN; CDR2 reads SYDVKM. Trimming pared 5 bases from V and 4 bases from J, leaving 17 bases between. This CDR3 is 15 amino acids long. Written as DNA, the CDR3 is TGTGCCAGCAGTCCCGGACTACTGGGGGTCTATGGCTACACCTTC. This codes for CASSPGLLGVYGYTF.